The text below deals with one TCR beta chain. Its antigen remains unknown. The data stem from a study of OX40 agonist ivuxolimab in advanced cancers. The wider study: The eligibility criteria allowed prior anti-PD-1, anti-PD-L1 or anti-CTLA-4 therapy, and around 38% had some. Study results and limitations: Low normalized T-cell clonal expansion was additionally recorded for some nonresponders.

Repertoires were generated with immunoSEQ multiplex PCR, while TCRdb's copy carries only in-frame clones and drops some. This table holds tens of thousands of clones, 82% found once. This specimen consisted of CD4+ or CD8+ T cells sorted from blood, obtained in a trial of the OX40 agonist ivuxolimab. The sequence was collected from an adult with an advanced solid tumor such as melanoma, head and neck, liver or kidney cancer.

This chain's CDR3 is CASSLGGALEEQFF. The CDR3 DNA reads as TGTGCCAGTAGTCTTGGGGGGGCCCTGGAGGAGCAGTTCTTC. V is TRBV19 and J is TRBJ2-1; the D gene is possibly TRBD2 (7 bases). Per the germline V gene, CDR1 is LNHDA and CDR2 is SQIVND (reference sequence). The CDR3 loop spans 14 amino acids. Trimming took off 5 bases at V and 10 bases at J, with 18 bases between the two ends.